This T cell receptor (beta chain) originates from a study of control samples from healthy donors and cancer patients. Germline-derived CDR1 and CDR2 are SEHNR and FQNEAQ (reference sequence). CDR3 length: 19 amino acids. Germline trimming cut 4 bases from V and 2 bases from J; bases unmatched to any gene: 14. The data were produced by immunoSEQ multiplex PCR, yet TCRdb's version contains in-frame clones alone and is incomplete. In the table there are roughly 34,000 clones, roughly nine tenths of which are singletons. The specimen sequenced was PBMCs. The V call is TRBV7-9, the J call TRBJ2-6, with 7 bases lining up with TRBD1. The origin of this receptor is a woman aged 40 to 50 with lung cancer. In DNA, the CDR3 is TGTGCCAGCAGCTCCTTTCGAAGGGGGCTTGGGACTGGGGCCAACGTCCTGACTTTC. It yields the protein CASSSFRRGLGTGANVLTF.